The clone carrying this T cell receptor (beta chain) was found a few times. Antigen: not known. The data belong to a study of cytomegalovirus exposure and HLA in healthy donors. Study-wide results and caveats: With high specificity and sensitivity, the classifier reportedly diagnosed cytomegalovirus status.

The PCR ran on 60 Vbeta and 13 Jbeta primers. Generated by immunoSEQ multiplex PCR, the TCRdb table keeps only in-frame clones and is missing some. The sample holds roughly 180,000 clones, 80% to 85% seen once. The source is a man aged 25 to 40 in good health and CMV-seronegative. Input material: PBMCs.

The CDR3 DNA sequence: TGCAGCGTTGAAGATGACGGGAGGGCCTGGAGCAATGAGCAGTTCTTC. Amino acid sequence: CSVEDDGRAWSNEQFF. The chain couples TRBV29-1 to TRBJ2-1; TRBD2 matches at 8 bases. The J segment lost 6 bases and the V segment lost 0 bases, leaving 10 bases of the junction unmatched. CDR1 and CDR2 from the germline V gene are SQVTM and ANQGSEA. This CDR3 comprises 16 residues.